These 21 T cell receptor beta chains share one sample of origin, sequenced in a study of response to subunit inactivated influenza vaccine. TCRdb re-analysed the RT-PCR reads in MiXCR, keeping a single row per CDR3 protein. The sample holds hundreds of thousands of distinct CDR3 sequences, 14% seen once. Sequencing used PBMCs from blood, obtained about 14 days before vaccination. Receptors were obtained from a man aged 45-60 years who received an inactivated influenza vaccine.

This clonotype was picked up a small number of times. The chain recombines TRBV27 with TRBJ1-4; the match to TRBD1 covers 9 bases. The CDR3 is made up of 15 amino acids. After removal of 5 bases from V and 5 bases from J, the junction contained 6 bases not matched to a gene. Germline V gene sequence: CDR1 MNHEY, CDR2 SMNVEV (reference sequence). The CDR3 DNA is TGTGCCAGCAGTCCCGGGACAGGGCGGAATGAAAAACTGTTTTTT. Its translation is CASSPGTGRNEKLFF.

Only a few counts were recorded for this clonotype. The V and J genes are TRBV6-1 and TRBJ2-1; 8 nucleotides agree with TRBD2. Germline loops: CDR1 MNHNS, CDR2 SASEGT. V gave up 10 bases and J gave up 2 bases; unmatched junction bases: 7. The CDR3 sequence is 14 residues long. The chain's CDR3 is CAIHGGGPYNEQFF. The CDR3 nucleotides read TGTGCCATCCACGGGGGGGGGCCCTACAATGAGCAGTTCTTC.

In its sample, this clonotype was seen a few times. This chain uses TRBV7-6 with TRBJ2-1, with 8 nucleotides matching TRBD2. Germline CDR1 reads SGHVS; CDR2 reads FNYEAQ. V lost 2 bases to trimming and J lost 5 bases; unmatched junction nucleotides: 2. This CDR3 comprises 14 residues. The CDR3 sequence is CASSLYGGDNEQFF. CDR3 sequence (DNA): TGTGCCAGCAGCTTATACGGGGGGGACAATGAGCAGTTCTTC.

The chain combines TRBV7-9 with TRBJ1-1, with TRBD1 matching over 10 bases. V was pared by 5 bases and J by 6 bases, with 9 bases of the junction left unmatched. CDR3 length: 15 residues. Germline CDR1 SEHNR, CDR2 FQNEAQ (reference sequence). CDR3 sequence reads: CASSKGQGPRAEAFF. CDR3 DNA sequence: TGTGCCAGCAGCAAGGGACAGGGGCCTCGGGCTGAAGCTTTCTTT.

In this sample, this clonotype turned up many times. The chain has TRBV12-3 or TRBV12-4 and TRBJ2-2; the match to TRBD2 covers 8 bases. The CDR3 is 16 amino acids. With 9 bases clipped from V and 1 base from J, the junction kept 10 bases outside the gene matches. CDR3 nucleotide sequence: TGTGCCAGTCGCCCGGGGGGGACGGTGAACACCGGGGAGCTGTTTTTT. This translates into CASRPGGTVNTGELFF.

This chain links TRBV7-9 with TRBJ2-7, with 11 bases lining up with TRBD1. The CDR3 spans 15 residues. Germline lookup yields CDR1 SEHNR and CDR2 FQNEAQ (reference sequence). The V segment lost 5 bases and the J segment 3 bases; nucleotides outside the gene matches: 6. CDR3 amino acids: CASSPWTGGFYEQYF. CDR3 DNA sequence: TGTGCCAGCAGCCCTTGGACAGGGGGCTTCTACGAGCAGTACTTC. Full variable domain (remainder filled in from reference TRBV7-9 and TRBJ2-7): DTGVSQNPRHKITKRGQNVTFRCDPISEHNRLYWYRQTLGQGPEFLTYFQNEAQLEKSRLLSDRFSAERPKGSFSTLEIQRTEQGDSAMYLCASSPWTGGFYEQYFGPGTRLTVT.

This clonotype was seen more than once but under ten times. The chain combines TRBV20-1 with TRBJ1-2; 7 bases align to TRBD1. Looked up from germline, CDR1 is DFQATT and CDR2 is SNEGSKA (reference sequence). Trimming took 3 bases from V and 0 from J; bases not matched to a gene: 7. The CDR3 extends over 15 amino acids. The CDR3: CSASRTGFTNYGYTF. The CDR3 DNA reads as TGCAGTGCTAGCCGGACAGGCTTTACTAACTATGGCTACACCTTC.

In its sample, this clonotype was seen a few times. CDR3 loop: CASSQEQGILSPLHF. The CDR3 DNA sequence: TGCGCCAGCAGCCAAGAACAGGGGATCCTCTCACCCCTCCACTTT. J is TRBJ1-6 and V is TRBV4-1, with 7 bases lining up with TRBD1. The germline V gene has CDR1 MGHRA and CDR2 YSYEKL. The CDR3 has 15 residues. The junction had 6 bases not matched to a gene; V was cut back by 0 bases and J by 10 bases.

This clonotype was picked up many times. In nucleotides, the CDR3 is TGCAGTGCTAGTCTTGAGTATGGCTACACCTTC. Protein: CSASLEYGYTF. The rearrangement uses TRBV20-1 and TRBJ1-2; D not resolved. Germline V lookup: CDR1 DFQATT, CDR2 SNEGSKA (reference sequence). Trimming left V 3 bases short and J 5 bases short, with 7 bases between. The CDR3 runs 11 residues.

The CDR3 coding sequence is TGTGCCAGCAGAGACAGGGGTATAACAGATACGCAGTATTTT. It yields the protein CASRDRGITDTQYF. The chain joins TRBV6-1 to TRBJ2-3; 8 positions match TRBD1. V dropped 6 bases and J dropped 3; count of bases not matched to a gene: 5. Germline V gives CDR1 MNHNS, CDR2 SASEGT. The CDR3 contains 14 residues.

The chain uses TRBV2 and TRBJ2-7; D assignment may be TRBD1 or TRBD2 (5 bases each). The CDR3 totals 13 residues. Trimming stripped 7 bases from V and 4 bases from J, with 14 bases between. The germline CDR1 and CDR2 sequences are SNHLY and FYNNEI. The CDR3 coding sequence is TGTGCCAGCATGGGGGAGAGACGATACGAGCAGTACTTC. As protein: CASMGERRYEQYF.

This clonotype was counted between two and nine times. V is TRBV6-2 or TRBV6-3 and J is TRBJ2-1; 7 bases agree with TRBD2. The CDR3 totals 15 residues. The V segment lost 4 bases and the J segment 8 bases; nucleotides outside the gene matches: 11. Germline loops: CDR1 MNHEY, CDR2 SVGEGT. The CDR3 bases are TGTGCCAGCAGTTCCACTAGCGTGGTCGAGGATGAGCAGTTCTTC. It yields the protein CASSSTSVVEDEQFF.

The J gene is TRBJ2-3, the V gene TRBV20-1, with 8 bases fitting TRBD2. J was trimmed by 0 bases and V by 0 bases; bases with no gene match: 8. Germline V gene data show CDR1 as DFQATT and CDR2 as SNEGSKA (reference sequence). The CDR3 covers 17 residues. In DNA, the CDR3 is TGCAGTGCTAGAGATTACTTCGGGAGGGGTAGCACAGATACGCAGTATTTT. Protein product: CSARDYFGRGSTDTQYF.

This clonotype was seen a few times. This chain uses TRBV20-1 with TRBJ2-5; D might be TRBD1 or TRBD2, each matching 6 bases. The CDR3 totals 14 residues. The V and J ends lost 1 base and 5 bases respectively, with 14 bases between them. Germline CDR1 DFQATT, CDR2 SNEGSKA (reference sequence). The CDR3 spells CSARVGGAGETQYF. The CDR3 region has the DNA TGCAGTGCTAGAGTTGGGGGCGCGGGGGAGACCCAGTACTTC.

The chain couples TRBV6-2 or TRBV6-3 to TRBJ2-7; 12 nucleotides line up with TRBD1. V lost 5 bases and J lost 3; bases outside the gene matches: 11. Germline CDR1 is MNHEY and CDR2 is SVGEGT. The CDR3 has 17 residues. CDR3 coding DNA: TGTGCCAGCAGTGACGGGACAGGGGGCTGGTATGTCTACGAGCAGTACTTC. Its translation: CASSDGTGGWYVYEQYF.

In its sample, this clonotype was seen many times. The DNA of the CDR3 is TGTGCCAGCAGCACACTAGCAGTGACCGGGGAGCTGTTTTTT. Its protein is CASSTLAVTGELFF. The V call is TRBV11-3, the J call TRBJ2-2, with TRBD2 as a possible D gene (6 bases). This CDR3 comprises 14 residues. Between the trimmed V and J ends, which lost 5 bases and 5 bases, there was a span of 12 bases. Germline V lookup: CDR1 SGHNT, CDR2 YENEEA.

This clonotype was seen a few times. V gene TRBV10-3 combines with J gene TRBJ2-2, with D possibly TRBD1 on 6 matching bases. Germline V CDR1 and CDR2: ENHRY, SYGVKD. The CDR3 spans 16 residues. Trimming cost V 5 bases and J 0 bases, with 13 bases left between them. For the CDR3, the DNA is TGTGCCATCAGTACACAGGGCCACGCGAACACCGGGGAGCTGTTTTTT. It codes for CAISTQGHANTGELFF.

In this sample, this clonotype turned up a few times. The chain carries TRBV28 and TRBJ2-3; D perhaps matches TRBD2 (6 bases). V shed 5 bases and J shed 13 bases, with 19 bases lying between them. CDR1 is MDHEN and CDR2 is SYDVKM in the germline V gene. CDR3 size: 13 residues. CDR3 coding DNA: TGTGCCAGCAGTAATAATCCAAGGGACTTCAAGTATTTT. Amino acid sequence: CASSNNPRDFKYF.

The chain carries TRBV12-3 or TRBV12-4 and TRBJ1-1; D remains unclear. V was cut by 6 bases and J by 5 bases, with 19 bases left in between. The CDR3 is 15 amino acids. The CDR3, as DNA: TGTGCCAGCAGCCAAGGCATATCGGGAAGAACTGAAGCTTTCTTT. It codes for CASSQGISGRTEAFF.

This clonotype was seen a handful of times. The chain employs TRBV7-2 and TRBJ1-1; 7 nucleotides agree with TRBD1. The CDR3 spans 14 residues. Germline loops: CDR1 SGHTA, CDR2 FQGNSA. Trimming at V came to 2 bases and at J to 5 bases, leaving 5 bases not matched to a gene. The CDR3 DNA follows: TGTGCCAGCAGCTTACGACAGGGAGTTACTGAAGCTTTCTTT. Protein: CASSLRQGVTEAFF. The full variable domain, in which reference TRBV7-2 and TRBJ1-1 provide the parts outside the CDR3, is GAGVSQSPSNKVTEKGKDVELRCDPISGHTALYWYRQSLGQGLEFLIYFQGNSAPDKSGLPSDRFSAERTGGSVSTLTIQRTQQEDSAVYLCASSLRQGVTEAFFGQGTRLTVV.

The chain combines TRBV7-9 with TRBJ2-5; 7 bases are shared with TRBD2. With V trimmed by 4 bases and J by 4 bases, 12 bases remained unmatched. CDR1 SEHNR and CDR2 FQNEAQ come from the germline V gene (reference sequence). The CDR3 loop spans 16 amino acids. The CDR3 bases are TGTGCCAGCAGCTCCAGGGAGGGTAAAGATAGAGAGACCCAGTACTTC. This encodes CASSSREGKDRETQYF.